This entry describes one T cell receptor (beta chain). The data stem from a study of blood T cell repertoires in COVID-19. In the original processing: Nucleated cell counts were estimated from reference gene primer amplification. Generated by immunoSEQ multiplex PCR, the TCRdb table keeps only in-frame clones and is missing some. V and J calls and clone size follow that table, whereas D and trimming were derived from the DNA. The sample contains a few hundred thousand clones, approximately 86% of which appear only once. Germline CDR1 is MDHEN and CDR2 is SYDVKM. The CDR3 runs 12 residues. Trimming took 3 bases from V and 4 from J, leaving 4 bases between them.

The sequencing sample was made of PBMCs or T cells enriched from blood (not recorded which). The clonotype was recovered from a woman aged 35 to 49 with acute COVID-19. This sequence joins TRBV28 and TRBJ2-1; D call uncertain. For the CDR3, the DNA is TGTGCCAGCAGTTTGGAGTACAATGAGCAGTTCTTC. Translation gives CASSLEYNEQFF. Drawing the rest from reference TRBV28 and TRBJ2-1, the complete variable domain is DVKVTQSSRYLVKRTGEKVFLECVQDMDHENMFWYRQDPGLGLRLIYFSYDVKMKEKGDIPEGYSVSREKKERFSLILESASTNQTSMYLCASSLEYNEQFFGPGTRLTVL.